Shown below are 14 T cell receptor beta chains from a single sample sequenced in a study of blood T cell repertoires in COVID-19. Clones were read by immunoSEQ multiplex PCR, and TCRdb kept only the in-frame ones, dropping some. The table has roughly 160,000 clones, 82% seen once. What was sequenced was peripheral blood. These receptors were taken from a woman at least 80 years old with active or convalescent COVID-19.

J is TRBJ2-7 and V is TRBV11-2; maybe TRBD1 (5 bases). There are 18 residues in the CDR3. Germline loops: CDR1 SGHAT, CDR2 FQNNGV. Trimming left V 0 bases short and J 1 base short, with 19 bases between. The CDR3 region has the DNA TGTGCCAGCAGCTTAGATCAGGCAGGGCGAAGTATTTCCTACGAGCAGTACTTC. Its protein is CASSLDQAGRSISYEQYF.

This chain uses TRBV6-5 with TRBJ1-2; D may be TRBD1 (6 bases). Per germline, CDR1 MNHEY and CDR2 SVGAGI. The CDR3 loop spans 14 amino acids. Trimming cost V 5 bases and J 3 bases, with 13 bases left between them. CDR3 sequence reads: CASSPTWTDYGYTF. CDR3 DNA sequence: TGTGCCAGCAGTCCAACCTGGACAGACTATGGCTACACCTTC.

The V and J genes are TRBV19 and TRBJ1-5, with D possibly TRBD1 on 5 matching bases. Trimming removed 5 bases at V and 0 bases at J, with 20 bases between. The germline gives CDR1 LNHDA, CDR2 SQIVND (reference sequence). This CDR3 has 18 amino acids. The DNA for the CDR3 is TGTGCCAGTAGTGACTCTGGGCCAGGGCCGAATAGCAATCAGCCCCAGCATTTT. Its translation is CASSDSGPGPNSNQPQHF.

In this sample, this clone turned up a few times. The V gene is TRBV10-3, the J gene TRBJ1-2, with D tentatively TRBD1 (6 bases). Germline CDR1 reads ENHRY; CDR2 reads SYGVKD. The CDR3 consists of 12 residues. V was clipped by 2 bases and J by 7 bases, with 8 bases between them. The CDR3 loop is CAISEAGVGYTF. CDR3 DNA sequence: TGTGCCATCAGTGAGGCAGGGGTTGGCTACACCTTC.

The CDR3 bases are TGTGCCAGCAGCCGAGGAGGAGGGCTCTCCTACGAGCAGTACTTC. Residues: CASSRGGGLSYEQYF. The rearrangement uses TRBV9 and TRBJ2-7, with D possibly being TRBD2 (6 bases). This CDR3 comprises 15 residues. Trimming removed 4 bases at V and 0 bases at J, with 14 bases between. Germline assignment: CDR1 SGDLS and CDR2 YYNGEE.

There are a few counts of this clone. V and J are TRBV7-6 and TRBJ2-2; TRBD2 agrees at 9 bases. Germline V gene sequence: CDR1 SGHVS, CDR2 FNYEAQ. J was trimmed by 4 bases and V by 5 bases; bases with no gene match: 5. This CDR3 is 15 amino acids long. CDR3 amino acids: CASSATSGFTGELFF. The CDR3 nucleotides read TGTGCCAGCAGCGCGACTAGCGGCTTCACCGGGGAGCTGTTTTTT. The full variable domain, rest sourced from reference TRBV7-6 and TRBJ2-2, is GAGVSQSPRYKVTKRGQDVALRCDPISGHVSLYWYRQALGQGPEFLTYFNYEAQQDKSGLPNDRFSAERPEGSISTLTIQRTEQRDSAMYRCASSATSGFTGELFFGEGSRLTVL.

The rearrangement uses TRBV27 and TRBJ1-6; 7 bases are shared with TRBD1. CDR3 size: 14 residues. The V gene's germline CDR1 is MNHEY and CDR2 SMNVEV (reference sequence). The junction had 3 bases not matched to a gene; V was cut back by 5 bases and J by 5 bases. DNA of the CDR3: TGTGCCAGCAGTCGGGACAGTCATAATTCACCCCTCCACTTT. This gives the protein CASSRDSHNSPLHF.

The chain is built from TRBV7-2 and TRBJ2-5, with unresolved D. Trimming pared 4 bases from V and 5 bases from J, leaving 11 bases between. The CDR3 has 13 residues. The V gene's germline CDR1 is SGHTA and CDR2 FQGNSA. The CDR3 bases are TGTGCCAGCAGCTCTTCGCCTCGGGAGACCCAGTACTTC. Protein sequence: CASSSSPRETQYF.

The V call is TRBV6-5, the J call TRBJ1-4, with 9 bases lining up with TRBD1. This CDR3 spans 14 amino acids. Looked up from germline, CDR1 is MNHEY and CDR2 is SVGAGI. Trimming removed 6 bases from V and 3 bases from J; junction bases left unmatched: 2. The CDR3 coding sequence is TGTGCCAGCAGCCGGGACAGGGCTAATGAAAAACTGTTTTTT. Protein product: CASSRDRANEKLFF.

This chain uses TRBV10-3 with TRBJ2-3; D not certain. The CDR3 is made up of 13 amino acids. Trimming left V 2 bases short and J 2 bases short, with 5 bases between. Germline V CDR1 and CDR2: ENHRY, SYGVKD. CDR3 coding DNA: TGTGCCATCAGTGAGGGCCCCACAGATACGCAGTATTTT. It encodes CAISEGPTDTQYF.

The chain has TRBV2 and TRBJ1-3, with 7 bases aligning to TRBD1. CDR3 size: 13 residues. V was pared by 8 bases and J by 3 bases, with 4 bases of the junction left unmatched. Germline CDR1 reads SNHLY; CDR2 reads FYNNEI. The CDR3 is CASDRENGNTIYF. In DNA form, the CDR3 reads TGTGCCAGCGACAGGGAAAATGGAAACACCATATATTTT.

This chain's CDR3 is CASSKKQGLNTEAFF. The CDR3 DNA reads as TGTGCCAGTAGTAAAAAACAGGGGCTGAACACTGAAGCTTTCTTT. The gene calls are TRBV19 and TRBJ1-1, with TRBD1 matching over 7 bases. This CDR3 spans 15 amino acids. Germline V gene lookup returns CDR1 LNHDA and CDR2 SQIVND (reference sequence). Trimming took 4 bases from V and 0 from J; bases not matched to a gene: 5. Drawing the rest from reference TRBV19 and TRBJ1-1, the complete variable domain is DGGITQSPKYLFRKEGQNVTLSCEQNLNHDAMYWYRQDPGQGLRLIYYSQIVNDFQKGDIAEGYSVSREKKESFPLTVTSAQKNPTAFYLCASSKKQGLNTEAFFGQGTRLTVV.

The rearrangement links TRBV5-1 to TRBJ2-5; unclear D gene. The germline CDR1 and CDR2 sequences are SGHRS and YFSETQ. Trimming stripped 0 bases from V and 5 bases from J, with 5 bases between. CDR3 size: 12 residues. The CDR3 nucleotides are TGCGCCAGCAGCTTGGCCCGGGAGACCCAGTACTTC. Its translation: CASSLARETQYF.

This sequence joins TRBV10-3 and TRBJ2-1, with 7 positions matching TRBD1. CDR1 is ENHRY, CDR2 SYGVKD, per germline. V trimming: 7 bases; J trimming: 8 bases; junction bases outside the gene matches: 17. CDR3 length equals 16 residues. The CDR3 nucleotides are TGTGCCATCAAACCTGACAGGGCCCCTGCGGGCGATGAGCAGTTCTTC. This encodes CAIKPDRAPAGDEQFF.